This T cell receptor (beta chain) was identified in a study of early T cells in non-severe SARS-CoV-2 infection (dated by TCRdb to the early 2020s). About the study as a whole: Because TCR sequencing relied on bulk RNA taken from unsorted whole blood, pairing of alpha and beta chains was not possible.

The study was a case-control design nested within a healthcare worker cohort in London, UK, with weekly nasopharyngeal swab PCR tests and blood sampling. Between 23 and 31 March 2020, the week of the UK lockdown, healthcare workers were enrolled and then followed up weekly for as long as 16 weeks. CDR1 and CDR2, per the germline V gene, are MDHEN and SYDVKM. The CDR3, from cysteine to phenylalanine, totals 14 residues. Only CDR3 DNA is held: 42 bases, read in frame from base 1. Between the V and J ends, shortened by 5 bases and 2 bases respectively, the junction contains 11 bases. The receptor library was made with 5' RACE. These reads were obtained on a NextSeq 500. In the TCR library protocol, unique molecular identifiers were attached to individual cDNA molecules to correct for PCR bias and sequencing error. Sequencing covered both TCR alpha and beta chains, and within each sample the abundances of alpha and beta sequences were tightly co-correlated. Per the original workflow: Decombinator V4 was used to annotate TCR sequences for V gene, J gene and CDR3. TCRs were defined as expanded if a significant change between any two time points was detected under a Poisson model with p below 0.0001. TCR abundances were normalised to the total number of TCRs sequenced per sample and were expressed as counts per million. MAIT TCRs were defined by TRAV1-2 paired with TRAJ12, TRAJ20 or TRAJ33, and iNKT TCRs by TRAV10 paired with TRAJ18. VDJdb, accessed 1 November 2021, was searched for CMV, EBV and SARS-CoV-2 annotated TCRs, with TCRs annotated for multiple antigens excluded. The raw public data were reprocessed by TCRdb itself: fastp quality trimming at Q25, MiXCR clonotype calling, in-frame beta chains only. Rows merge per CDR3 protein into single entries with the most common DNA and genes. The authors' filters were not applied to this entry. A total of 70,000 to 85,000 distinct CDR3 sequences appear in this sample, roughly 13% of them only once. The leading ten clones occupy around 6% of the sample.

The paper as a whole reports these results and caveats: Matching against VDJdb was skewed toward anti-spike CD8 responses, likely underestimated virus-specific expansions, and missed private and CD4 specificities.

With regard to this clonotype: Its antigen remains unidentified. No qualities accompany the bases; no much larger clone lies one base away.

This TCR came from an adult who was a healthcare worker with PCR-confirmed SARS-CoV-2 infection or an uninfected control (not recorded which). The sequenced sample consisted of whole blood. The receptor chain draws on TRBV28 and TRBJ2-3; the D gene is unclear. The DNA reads TGTGCCAGCAGTGAACCCCCTTTCACAGATACGCAGTATTTT. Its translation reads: CASSEPPFTDTQYF.